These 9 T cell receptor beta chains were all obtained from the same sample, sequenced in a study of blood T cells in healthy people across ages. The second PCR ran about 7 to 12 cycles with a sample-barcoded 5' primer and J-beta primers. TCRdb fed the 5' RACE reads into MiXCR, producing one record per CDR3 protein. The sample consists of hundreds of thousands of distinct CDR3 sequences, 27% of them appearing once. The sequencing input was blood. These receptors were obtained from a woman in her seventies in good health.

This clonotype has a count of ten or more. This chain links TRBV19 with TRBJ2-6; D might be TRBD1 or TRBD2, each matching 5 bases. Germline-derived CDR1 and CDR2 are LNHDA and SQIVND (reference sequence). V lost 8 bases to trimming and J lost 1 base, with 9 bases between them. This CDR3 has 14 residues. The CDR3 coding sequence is TGTGCCAGTCGAGGGGTTTCTGGGGCCAACGTCCTGACTTTC. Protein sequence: CASRGVSGANVLTF.

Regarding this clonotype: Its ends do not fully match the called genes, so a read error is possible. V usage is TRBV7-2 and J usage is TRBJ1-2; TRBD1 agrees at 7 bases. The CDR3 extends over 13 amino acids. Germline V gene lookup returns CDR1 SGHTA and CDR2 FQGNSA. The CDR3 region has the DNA TGTGCCAGCCGGGGGCAGGGGGACTACGGCTACACCTTC. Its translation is CASRGQGDYGYTF.

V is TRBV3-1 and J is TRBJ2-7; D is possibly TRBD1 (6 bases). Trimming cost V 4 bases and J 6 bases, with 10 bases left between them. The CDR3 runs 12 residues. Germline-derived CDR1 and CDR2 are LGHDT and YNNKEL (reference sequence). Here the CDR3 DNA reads TGTGCCAGCAGCCCCCAAGGGGGCGAGCAGTACTTC. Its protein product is CASSPQGGEQYF.

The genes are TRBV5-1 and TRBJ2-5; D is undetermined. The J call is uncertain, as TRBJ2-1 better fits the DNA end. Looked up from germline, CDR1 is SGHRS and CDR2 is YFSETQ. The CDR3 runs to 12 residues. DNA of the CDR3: TGCGCCAGCAGCGTCCTTGTTGGTGAGCAGTTCTTC. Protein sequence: CASSVLVGEQFF.

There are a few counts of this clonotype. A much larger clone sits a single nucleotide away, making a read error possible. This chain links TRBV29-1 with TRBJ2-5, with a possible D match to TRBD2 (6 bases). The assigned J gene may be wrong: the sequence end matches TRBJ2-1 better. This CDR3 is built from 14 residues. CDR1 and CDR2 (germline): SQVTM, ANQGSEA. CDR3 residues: CSVGGGIGANEQFF. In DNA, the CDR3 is TGCAGCGTGGGGGGTGGGATAGGGGCTAATGAGCAGTTCTTC.

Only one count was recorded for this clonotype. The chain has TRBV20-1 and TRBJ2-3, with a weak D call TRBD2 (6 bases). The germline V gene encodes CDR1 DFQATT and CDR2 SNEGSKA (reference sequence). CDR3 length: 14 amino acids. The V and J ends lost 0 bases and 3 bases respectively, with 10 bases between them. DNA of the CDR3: TGCAGTGCTAGAGAGCCGGCGGGGACAGATACGCAGTATTTT. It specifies CSAREPAGTDTQYF.

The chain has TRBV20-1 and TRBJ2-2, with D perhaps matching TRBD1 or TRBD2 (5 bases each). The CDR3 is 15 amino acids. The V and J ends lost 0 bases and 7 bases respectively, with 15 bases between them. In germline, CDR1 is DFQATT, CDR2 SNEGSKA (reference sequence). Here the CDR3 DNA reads TGCAGTGCTAGAGAAGGGACGAAGGTGTTCGGGGAGCTGTTTTTT. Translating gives CSAREGTKVFGELFF.

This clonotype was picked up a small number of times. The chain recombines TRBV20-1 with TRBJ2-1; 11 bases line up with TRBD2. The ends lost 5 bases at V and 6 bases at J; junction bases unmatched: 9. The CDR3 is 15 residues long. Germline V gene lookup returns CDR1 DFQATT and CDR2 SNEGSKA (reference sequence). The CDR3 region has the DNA TGCAGTGCTCCCATTGCTAGCGGGAGGAGCAATGAGCAGTTCTTC. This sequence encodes CSAPIASGRSNEQFF.

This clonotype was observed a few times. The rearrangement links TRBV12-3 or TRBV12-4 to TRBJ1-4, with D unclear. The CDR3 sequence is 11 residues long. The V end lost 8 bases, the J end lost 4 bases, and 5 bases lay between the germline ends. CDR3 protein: CASAFNEKLFF. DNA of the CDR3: TGTGCCAGCGCCTTTAATGAAAAACTGTTTTTT.